This T cell receptor (beta chain) was sequenced during a study of T cell repertoires in cytomegalovirus infection. Study at large: TCR beta signatures that were public indicated CMV infection and matching HLA type.

The study's findings and limits: The ex vivo response was dominated by HLA-C-restricted CMV-specific TCR beta clonotypes. There were carriers of CMV plus the relevant HLA, and cumulative public TCR beta family frequency identified them.

TCRdb fed the reads into MiXCR, producing one record per CDR3 protein. The sample has 510,000 or so distinct CDR3 sequences, approximately 26% seen once. The germline V gene encodes CDR1 SGHTA and CDR2 FQGNSA. V dropped 9 bases and J dropped 4 bases, with 19 bases sitting between them. The CDR3 is 16 residues long. This clonotype came up many times. Its antigen is not identified. Sequenced sample: PBMCs. The TCR comes from a human donor in good health (CMV status not recorded). Some clones in this sample may be carry-over from other donors' samples. V gene TRBV7-2 combines with J gene TRBJ2-6; no reliable D call. The CDR3 protein is CARRGDKVSGANVLTF. The CDR3 DNA follows: TGTGCCAGGAGAGGTGACAAGGTATCCGGGGCCAACGTCCTGACTTTC. Full variable domain (outside the CDR3, taken from reference TRBV7-2 and TRBJ2-6): GAGVSQSPSNKVTEKGKDVELRCDPISGHTALYWYRQSLGQGLEFLIYFQGNSAPDKSGLPSDRFSAERTGGSVSTLTIQRTQQEDSAVYLCARRGDKVSGANVLTFGAGSRLTVL.